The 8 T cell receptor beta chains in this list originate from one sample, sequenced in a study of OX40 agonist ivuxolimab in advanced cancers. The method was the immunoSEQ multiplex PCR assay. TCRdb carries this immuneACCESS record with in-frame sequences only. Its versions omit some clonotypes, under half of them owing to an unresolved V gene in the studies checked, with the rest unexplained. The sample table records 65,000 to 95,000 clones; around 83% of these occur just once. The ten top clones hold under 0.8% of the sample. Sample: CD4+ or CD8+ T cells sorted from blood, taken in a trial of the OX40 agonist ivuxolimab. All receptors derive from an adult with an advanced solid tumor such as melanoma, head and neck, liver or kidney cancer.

The CDR3 bases are TGTGCCAGTGGCCAGGGGATGAACACCGGGGAGCTGTTTTTT. This encodes CASGQGMNTGELFF. The chain joins TRBV19 to TRBJ2-2; TRBD1 is a possible D gene (6 bases). Germline V gene sequence: CDR1 LNHDA, CDR2 SQIVND (reference sequence). V lost 8 bases and J lost 1, with 11 bases in between. The CDR3 loop spans 14 amino acids. Drawing the rest from reference TRBV19 and TRBJ2-2, the complete variable domain is DGGITQSPKYLFRKEGQNVTLSCEQNLNHDAMYWYRQDPGQGLRLIYYSQIVNDFQKGDIAEGYSVSREKKESFPLTVTSAQKNPTAFYLCASGQGMNTGELFFGEGSRLTVL.

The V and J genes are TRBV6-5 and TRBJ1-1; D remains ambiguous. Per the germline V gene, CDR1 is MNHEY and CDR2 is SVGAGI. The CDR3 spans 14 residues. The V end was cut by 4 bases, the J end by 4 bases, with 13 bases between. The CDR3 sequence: CASSFDITSTEAFF. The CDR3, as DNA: TGTGCCAGCAGTTTCGACATTACGAGCACTGAAGCTTTCTTT.

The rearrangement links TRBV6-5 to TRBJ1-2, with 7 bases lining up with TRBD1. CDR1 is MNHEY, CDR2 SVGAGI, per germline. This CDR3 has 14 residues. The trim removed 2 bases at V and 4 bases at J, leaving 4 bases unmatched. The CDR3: CASSYGGDSYGYTF. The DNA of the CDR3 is TGTGCCAGCAGTTACGGCGGGGACAGCTATGGCTACACCTTC.

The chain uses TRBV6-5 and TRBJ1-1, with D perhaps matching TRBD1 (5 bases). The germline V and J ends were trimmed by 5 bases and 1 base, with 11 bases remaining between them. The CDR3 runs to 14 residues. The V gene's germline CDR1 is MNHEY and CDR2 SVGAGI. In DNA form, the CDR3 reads TGTGCCAGCAGTCCTCAGGGAGGGAACACTGAAGCTTTCTTT. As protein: CASSPQGGNTEAFF.

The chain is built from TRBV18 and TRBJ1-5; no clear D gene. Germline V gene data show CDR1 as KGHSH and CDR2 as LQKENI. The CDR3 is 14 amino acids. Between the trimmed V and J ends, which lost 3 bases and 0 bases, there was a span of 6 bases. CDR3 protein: CASSPLSSNQPQHF. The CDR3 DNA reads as TGTGCCAGCTCACCGCTCAGTAGCAATCAGCCCCAGCATTTT. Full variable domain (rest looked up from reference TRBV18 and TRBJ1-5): NAGVMQNPRHLVRRRGQEARLRCSPMKGHSHVYWYRQLPEEGLKFMVYLQKENIIDESGMPKERFSAEFPKEGPSILRIQQVVRGDSAAYFCASSPLSSNQPQHFGDGTRLSIL.

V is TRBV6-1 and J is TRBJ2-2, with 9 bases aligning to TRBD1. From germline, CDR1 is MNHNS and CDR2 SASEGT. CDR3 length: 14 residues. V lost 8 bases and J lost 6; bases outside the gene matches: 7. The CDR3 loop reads CASRDRVGAGELFF. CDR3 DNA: TGTGCCAGCCGGGACAGGGTTGGCGCCGGGGAGCTGTTTTTT.

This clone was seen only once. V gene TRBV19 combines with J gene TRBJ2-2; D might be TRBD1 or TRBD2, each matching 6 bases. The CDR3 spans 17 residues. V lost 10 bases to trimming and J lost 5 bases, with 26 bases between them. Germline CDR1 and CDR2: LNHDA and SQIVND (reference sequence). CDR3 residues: CATSNRRGHGGTGELFF. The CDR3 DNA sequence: TGTGCCACCTCAAATCGCAGGGGCCACGGGGGAACCGGGGAGCTGTTTTTT.

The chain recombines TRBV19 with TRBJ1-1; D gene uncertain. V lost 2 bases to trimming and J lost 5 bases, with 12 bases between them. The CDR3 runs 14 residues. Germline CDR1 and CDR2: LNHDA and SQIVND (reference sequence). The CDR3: CASSIKVAGTEAFF. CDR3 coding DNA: TGTGCCAGTAGTATAAAGGTCGCGGGGACTGAAGCTTTCTTT.